The entry that follows covers one T cell receptor (beta chain) sequence. One entry per CDR3 protein results from TCRdb running MiXCR on the RT-PCR reads. The sample gives more than 600,000 distinct CDR3 sequences, 13% to 15% of which show up once; 3% to 4.5% is in the top ten. The sequence was obtained from a female donor in good health, serving as a healthy control. Sequences were obtained from memory CD4+ T cells from blood.

The CDR3 region is CASAPGTYPYEQYF. In DNA form, the CDR3 reads TGCGCCAGCGCCCCCGGGACATACCCCTACGAGCAGTACTTC. The chain recombines TRBV4-1 with TRBJ2-7, with TRBD1 as a possible D gene (6 bases). The V gene's germline CDR1 is MGHRA and CDR2 YSYEKL. The V end was cut by 8 bases, the J end by 2 bases, with 16 bases between. The CDR3 totals 14 residues.